These 17 T cell receptor beta chains were all obtained from the same sample, sequenced in a study of patients and donors after allogeneic stem cell transplantation (dated by TCRdb to 2018 to 2020). Library preparation was by RT-PCR. The instrument was a NextSeq 550. The public reads were run again by TCRdb, first through fastp at Q25 and then through MiXCR, and only productive beta chains were kept. Here each entry gathers all rows of one CDR3 protein and keeps the most common genes and DNA. The sample table contains hundreds of thousands of distinct CDR3 sequences; only one count was recorded for 16% of them. Of the sample, 7.2% falls within the top ten clones. The specimen was blood, either unsorted or a sorted T cell fraction (not recorded which). These receptors were obtained from a human donor who was either an allogeneic HSCT recipient or a stem cell or donor lymphocyte infusion donor (not recorded which). It is not recorded whose cells these are; they may come from a transplant donor.

This clonotype was counted a few times. The rearrangement joins TRBV28 to TRBJ2-7, with a tentative D call TRBD1 (5 bases). V was trimmed by 0 bases and J by 2 bases, leaving 11 bases between them. The CDR3 spans 15 residues. The germline gives CDR1 MDHEN, CDR2 SYDVKM. DNA for the CDR3: TGTGCCAGCAGTTTATGGCAGGGTGGTCCCTACGAGCAGTACTTC. Amino acids: CASSLWQGGPYEQYF. The whole variable domain, remainder taken from reference TRBV28 and TRBJ2-7, is DVKVTQSSRYLVKRTGEKVFLECVQDMDHENMFWYRQDPGLGLRLIYFSYDVKMKEKGDIPEGYSVSREKKERFSLILESASTNQTSMYLCASSLWQGGPYEQYFGPGTRLTVT.

This clonotype has more than one count but fewer than ten. The rearrangement joins TRBV20-1 to TRBJ2-3, with D possibly TRBD1 on 6 matching bases. Germline V gene lookup returns CDR1 DFQATT and CDR2 SNEGSKA (reference sequence). There are 11 residues in the CDR3. In DNA form, the CDR3 reads TGCACCCGGGGCAGGGGTGATACGCAGTATTTT. Protein sequence: CTRGRGDTQYF.

This clonotype has just a few counts. V gene TRBV27 combines with J gene TRBJ2-7; D could derive from TRBD1 or TRBD2 (5 bases each). The CDR3 consists of 15 residues. Germline V lookup: CDR1 MNHEY, CDR2 SMNVEV (reference sequence). V was pared by 6 bases and J by 4 bases, with 19 bases between. The DNA of the CDR3 is TGTGCCAGCAGCACCTTTCCGGGACGGACTTACGAGCAGTACTTC. This encodes CASSTFPGRTYEQYF.

The rearrangement joins TRBV7-9 to TRBJ1-3, with a weak D call TRBD1 (5 bases). The CDR3 has 15 residues. Germline loops: CDR1 SEHNR, CDR2 FQNEAQ (reference sequence). The germline V and J ends were trimmed by 4 bases and 2 bases, with 12 bases remaining between them. In DNA form, the CDR3 reads TGTGCCAGCAGCTATTACCGGGGACCTGGAAACACCATATATTTT. Translating it yields CASSYYRGPGNTIYF. The variable domain in full, completed from reference TRBV7-9 and TRBJ1-3, reads DTGVSQNPRHKITKRGQNVTFRCDPISEHNRLYWYRQTLGQGPEFLTYFQNEAQLEKSRLLSDRFSAERPKGSFSTLEIQRTEQGDSAMYLCASSYYRGPGNTIYFGEGSWLTVV.

A few counts support this clonotype. The J gene is TRBJ2-3, the V gene TRBV20-1; perhaps D is TRBD1 or TRBD2 (5 bases each). From germline, CDR1 is DFQATT and CDR2 SNEGSKA (reference sequence). V lost 6 bases, J lost 1 base, and 14 bases lay in between. This CDR3 region has 14 residues. This CDR3 reads CSAGLGVRTDTQYF. CDR3 in DNA: TGCAGTGCCGGCTTGGGGGTTCGCACAGATACGCAGTATTTT.

The genes are TRBV6-5 and TRBJ1-1, with 7 bases matching TRBD1. CDR3 length: 14 amino acids. Germline CDR1 and CDR2: MNHEY and SVGAGI. The trim removed 6 bases at V and 1 base at J, leaving 5 bases unmatched. The CDR3 DNA follows: TGTGCCAGCAGATACAGGGGTCAGAACACTGAAGCTTTCTTT. Its protein product is CASRYRGQNTEAFF.

V gene TRBV11-1 combines with J gene TRBJ2-7; D ambiguous. This CDR3 region has 15 residues. From germline, CDR1 is SGHAT and CDR2 FQDESV (reference sequence). With 1 base removed from V and 2 bases from J, the gap between germline ends came to 12 bases. The CDR3 sequence: CASSLEAPGPYEQYF. In DNA form, the CDR3 reads TGTGCCAGCAGCTTAGAAGCCCCAGGTCCCTACGAGCAGTACTTC. The entire variable domain, with the rest obtained from reference TRBV11-1 and TRBJ2-7, is as follows: EAEVAQSPRYKITEKSQAVAFWCDPISGHATLYWYRQILGQGPELLVQFQDESVVDDSQLPKDRFSAERLKGVDSTLKIQPAELGDSAMYLCASSLEAPGPYEQYFGPGTRLTVT.

This clonotype has a handful of counts. The chain combines TRBV7-8 with TRBJ2-7; D is ambiguous. The germline gives CDR1 SGHVS, CDR2 FQNEAQ. V shed 7 bases and J shed 9 bases, with 22 bases lying between them. The CDR3 runs 14 residues. CDR3 DNA: TGTGCCAGCACCCTCGGACGGGCCCTAGTAGGGCAGTACTTC. Encoded protein: CASTLGRALVGQYF.

This clonotype was found a few times. In DNA form, the CDR3 reads TGTGCCACCAGTGATTTGGGACAGGGTTACAATGAGCAGTTCTTC. It is translated as CATSDLGQGYNEQFF. The chain links TRBV24-1 to TRBJ2-1, with 8 nucleotides matching TRBD1. This CDR3 contains 15 residues. The V gene end was trimmed by 0 bases and the J gene end by 4 bases; junction bases not matched to a gene: 1. From germline, CDR1 is KGHDR and CDR2 SFDVKD.

The chain combines TRBV12-3 or TRBV12-4 with TRBJ2-7, with D unresolved. With 6 bases removed from V and 4 bases from J, the gap between germline ends came to 19 bases. The CDR3 has 15 residues. In DNA, the CDR3 is TGTGCCAGCAGCCATCCAGGACCGCTCGGTTACGAGCAGTACTTC. Protein product: CASSHPGPLGYEQYF.

This sequence joins TRBV27 and TRBJ1-1, with TRBD1 matching 8 bases. After removal of 1 base from V and 6 bases from J, the junction contained 7 bases not matched to a gene. The CDR3 length is 15 residues. Germline V gives CDR1 MNHEY, CDR2 SMNVEV (reference sequence). This chain's CDR3 is CASSLWGQAIAEAFF. For the CDR3, the DNA is TGTGCCAGCAGTTTATGGGGACAGGCAATAGCTGAAGCTTTCTTT.

This clonotype was observed a few times. The gene calls are TRBV20-1 and TRBJ2-7; tentative D call: TRBD1 (6 bases). The CDR3 has 14 residues. The V and J ends lost 2 bases and 0 bases respectively, with 11 bases between them. Germline CDR1 is DFQATT and CDR2 is SNEGSKA (reference sequence). Here the CDR3 reads CSARPRTVSYEQYF. In DNA, the CDR3 is TGCAGTGCTAGACCCCGGACAGTCTCCTACGAGCAGTACTTC.

This clonotype was observed at least ten times. The chain uses TRBV29-1 and TRBJ2-7, with D hard to call. Germline CDR1 SQVTM, CDR2 ANQGSEA. The CDR3 totals 11 residues. Trimming cost V 7 bases and J 0 bases, with 7 bases left between them. This chain's CDR3 is CSAENSYEQYF. The CDR3 DNA sequence: TGCAGCGCCGAAAACTCCTACGAGCAGTACTTC.

The chain uses TRBV9 and TRBJ2-1; D is possibly TRBD2 (5 bases). Trimming took off 2 bases at V and 2 bases at J, with 14 bases between the two ends. The V gene's germline CDR1 is SGDLS and CDR2 YYNGEE. The CDR3 has 16 residues. This chain's CDR3 is CASSVDPEGPYNEQFF. For the CDR3, the DNA is TGTGCCAGCAGCGTTGACCCCGAGGGCCCCTACAATGAGCAGTTCTTC.

This clonotype was seen a few times. Here the CDR3 reads CASAARRQETQYF. CDR3 coding DNA: TGTGCCAGCGCGGCCAGGCGGCAAGAGACCCAGTACTTC. V usage is TRBV6-1 and J usage is TRBJ2-5, with D unresolved. The CDR3 runs to 13 residues. Germline lookup yields CDR1 MNHNS and CDR2 SASEGT. Trimming took 8 bases from V and 2 from J, leaving 12 bases between them.

The chain has TRBV20-1 and TRBJ1-1, with D unclear. Germline CDR1 and CDR2: DFQATT and SNEGSKA (reference sequence). The V end lost 0 bases, the J end lost 5 bases, and 19 bases lay between the germline ends. This CDR3 is 16 amino acids long. CDR3 region: CSARDPMKGLGTEAFF. The CDR3 coding sequence is TGCAGTGCTAGAGATCCTATGAAGGGCTTGGGGACTGAAGCTTTCTTT.

This clonotype has more than one count but fewer than ten. The chain carries TRBV28 and TRBJ1-1; possible D gene TRBD1, 5 bases. V dropped 7 bases and J dropped 1 base, with 13 bases sitting between them. This CDR3 is built from 14 residues. Germline lookup yields CDR1 MDHEN and CDR2 SYDVKM. The CDR3 coding sequence is TGTGCCAGCACCAAATGGGGGGGGAACACTGAAGCTTTCTTT. Amino acid sequence: CASTKWGGNTEAFF.